This entry concerns a single TCR beta chain. This entry is derived from a study of T cell responses to AZD1222 COVID-19 vaccine. Sequencing used immunoSEQ multiplex PCR; TCRdb keeps in-frame clones, though not all of them. The repertoire consists of about 67,000 clones, with about 80% occurring once and the leading ten covering 5.5% to 8%. In germline, CDR1 is SGHAT, CDR2 FQNNGV. The CDR3 runs to 16 residues. V was shortened by 2 bases and J by 1 base, with 14 bases between the two germline ends. The clonotype originates from an adult who received the AZD1222 COVID-19 vaccine. The J gene is TRBJ1-1, the V gene TRBV11-2; D possibly corresponds to TRBD1 (5 bases). The sequencing used peripheral blood, collected 28 days after the second AZD1222 dose. The CDR3 loop is CASSLKPGGGNTEAFF. In DNA, the CDR3 is TGTGCCAGCAGCTTAAAACCCGGGGGGGGGAACACTGAAGCTTTCTTT.